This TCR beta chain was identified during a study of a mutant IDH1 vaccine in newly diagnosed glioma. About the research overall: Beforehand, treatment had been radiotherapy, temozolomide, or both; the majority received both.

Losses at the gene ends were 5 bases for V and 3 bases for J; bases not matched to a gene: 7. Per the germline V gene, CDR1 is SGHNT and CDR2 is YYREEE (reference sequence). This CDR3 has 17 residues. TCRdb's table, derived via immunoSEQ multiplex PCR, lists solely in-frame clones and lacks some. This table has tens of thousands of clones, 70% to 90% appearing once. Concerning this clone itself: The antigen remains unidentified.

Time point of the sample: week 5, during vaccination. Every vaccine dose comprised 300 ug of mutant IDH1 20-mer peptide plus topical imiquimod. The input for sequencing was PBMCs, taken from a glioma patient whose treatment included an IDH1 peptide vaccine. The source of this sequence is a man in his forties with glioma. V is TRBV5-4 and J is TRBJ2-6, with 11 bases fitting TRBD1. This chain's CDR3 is CASSFGQGAGGANVLTF. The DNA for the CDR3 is TGTGCCAGCAGTTTTGGACAGGGGGCCGGTGGGGCCAACGTCCTGACTTTC.